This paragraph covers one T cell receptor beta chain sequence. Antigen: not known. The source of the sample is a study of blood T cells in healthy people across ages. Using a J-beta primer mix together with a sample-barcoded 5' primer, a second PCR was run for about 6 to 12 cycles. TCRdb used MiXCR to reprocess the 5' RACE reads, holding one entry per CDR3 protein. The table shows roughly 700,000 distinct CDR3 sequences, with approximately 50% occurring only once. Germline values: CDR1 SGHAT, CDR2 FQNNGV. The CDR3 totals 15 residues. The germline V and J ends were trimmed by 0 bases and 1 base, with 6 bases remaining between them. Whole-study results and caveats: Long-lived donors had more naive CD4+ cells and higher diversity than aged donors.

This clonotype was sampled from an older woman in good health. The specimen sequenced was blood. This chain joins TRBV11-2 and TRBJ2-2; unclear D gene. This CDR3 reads CASSLEGWNTGELFF. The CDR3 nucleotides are TGTGCCAGCAGCTTAGAGGGGTGGAACACCGGGGAGCTGTTTTTT.